This T cell receptor (beta chain) was documented in a study of blood T cell repertoires in COVID-19. In the study's own analysis: Estimated nucleated cell counts came from reference gene primer amplification. Some clones are missing from TCRdb's copy, which holds only in-frame ones; the method was immunoSEQ multiplex PCR. D and trimming come from the DNA, and the V and J calls and clone size come from that table. In the table there are 120,000 to 150,000 clones, roughly four fifths of which are singletons. Trimming cost V 0 bases and J 7 bases, with 12 bases left between them. Looked up from germline, CDR1 is LNHNV and CDR2 is YYDKDF (reference sequence). This CDR3 comprises 14 residues.

Material: peripheral blood. The chain carries TRBV15 and TRBJ1-2; possible D gene TRBD1, 6 bases. This receptor was identified in a human donor with acute or convalescent COVID-19. The donor label of this sample is uncertain. The chain's CDR3 is CATSREWSGAGYTF. In DNA form, the CDR3 reads TGTGCCACCAGCAGAGAATGGTCAGGGGCTGGCTACACCTTC.